A selection of T cell receptor beta chains follows, all from one sample in a study of OX40 agonist ivuxolimab in advanced cancers. TCRdb's table, derived via immunoSEQ multiplex PCR, lists solely in-frame clones and lacks some. The sample lists 71,000 or so clones, 80% seen once, with approximately 8% in the top ten. Sequences were derived from CD4+ or CD8+ T cells sorted from blood, sampled in a trial of the OX40 agonist ivuxolimab. The receptors were sampled from an adult with an advanced solid tumor such as melanoma, head and neck, liver or kidney cancer. Both conserved end residues are part of each CDR3. The order of the fields is V gene, CDR3 protein.

TRBV7-2 | CASSLKEMNTEAFF
TRBV28 | CASSLLPRREGNEQFF
TRBV2 | CASSATGSETQYF
TRBV2 | CASSERAGGLGEQYF
TRBV4-1 | CASSQGRMTVPNTEAFF
TRBV5-5 | CASSQGMVGTEAFF
TRBV5-1 | CASSFRTGGVSEKLFF
TRBV6-6 | CASSYEGRWDSPLHF
TRBV7-9 | CASSKGGLPNQPQHF
TRBV4-3 | CASSQVRDNEQFF
TRBV18 | CASSPPISETQYF
TRBV2 | CASSGSSVAGYEQYF
TRBV10-3 | CAISQGGVTEAFF
TRBV28 | CAGGGTSGSPYNEQFF
TRBV9 | CASSVSGDWENTEAFF
TRBV9 | CASSGGQGVNTEAFF
TRBV18 | CASSPRAGLDQPQHF
TRBV7-9 | CARGAVAYSNQPQHF
TRBV6-9 | CASSDQLAVDEQFF
TRBV6-1 | CASSIQAPTDTQYF
TRBV11-2 | CASSLKGQGNSPLHF
TRBV29-1 | CSVEGQTQYGYTF
TRBV5-1 | CASSLTAGANVLTF
TRBV19 | CASSIGNPVRTEAFF
TRBV28 | CASSFLIASGRDTQYF
TRBV11-2 | CASSLATGVAGELFF
TRBV7-2 | CASSPQTGANEKLFF
TRBV9 | CASSVSGTSSYNEQFF
TRBV7-6 | CASSLVRQETQYF
TRBV19 | CASSSVPGQNQNTGELFF
TRBV27 | CASRTMTGENEKLFF